This section outlines one T cell receptor beta chain sequence together with its context. This sample is drawn from a study of blood T cell repertoires in COVID-19. Germline CDR1 MNHNY, CDR2 SVGAGI (reference sequence). The trim removed 6 bases at V and 8 bases at J, leaving 13 bases unmatched. The CDR3 is 16 residues long. The method was immunoSEQ multiplex PCR; TCRdb's version includes in-frame clones alone and lacks a portion of them. The sample holds 280,000 or so clones, around 91% seen once. The chain is built from TRBV6-6 and TRBJ1-2; 12 positions match TRBD1. This TCR derives from a woman in her sixties or seventies with acute or convalescent COVID-19. Input material: peripheral blood. CDR3 loop: CASSPPPGQGAGGYTF. The DNA for the CDR3 is TGTGCCAGCAGCCCTCCCCCGGGACAGGGGGCCGGGGGCTACACCTTC.